This passage covers 29 T cell receptor beta chains from one sample sequenced in a study of CD8 T cells in ankylosing spondylitis. These receptors have no identified antigens. MiXCR, applied by TCRdb to the 5' RACE reads, yields one record per CDR3 protein. The sample shows around 140,000 distinct CDR3 sequences, 17% of them seen only once. Study-wide results and limits: What seemed typical of ankylosing spondylitis blood was a TCR beta motif built from 8 or 9 highly homologous variants.

Sequencing used blood, either unsorted or a sorted T cell fraction (not recorded which). The receptors come from a male donor with ankylosing spondylitis.

This clonotype was detected a few times. The chain links TRBV28 to TRBJ1-5; 10 bases fit TRBD1. The CDR3 spans 18 residues. CDR1 MDHEN and CDR2 SYDVKM come from the germline V gene. The ends lost 3 bases at V and 0 bases at J; junction bases unmatched: 8. This CDR3 reads CASSFGGQGRYSNQPQHF. CDR3 nucleotides: TGTGCCAGCAGTTTTGGGGGACAGGGGCGATATAGCAATCAGCCCCAGCATTTT.

This clonotype was counted between two and nine times. This rearrangement joins TRBV29-1 to TRBJ2-7; 10 bases are a match to TRBD1. The CDR3 covers 14 residues. V was pared by 6 bases and J by 2 bases, with 7 bases of the junction left unmatched. CDR1 and CDR2 from the germline V gene are SQVTM and ANQGSEA. The CDR3 DNA reads TGCAGCGTAGGGGGGGACAGGGGAGCCTACGAGCAGTACTTC. Translation: CSVGGDRGAYEQYF.

This clonotype was counted between two and nine times. The chain is built from TRBV7-6 and TRBJ2-1, with D perhaps given as TRBD1 or TRBD2 (5 bases each). The CDR3 has 15 residues. Between the trimmed V and J ends, which lost 1 base and 8 bases, there was a span of 15 bases. Germline values: CDR1 SGHVS, CDR2 FNYEAQ. This CDR3 is CASSLDRRGVDEQFF. The CDR3 nucleotides read TGTGCCAGCAGCTTAGACAGACGAGGGGTGGATGAGCAGTTCTTC.

This clonotype occurred many times. The chain combines TRBV29-1 with TRBJ2-7, with 12 bases fitting TRBD1. The germline CDR1 and CDR2 sequences are SQVTM and ANQGSEA. The trim removed 7 bases at V and 4 bases at J, leaving 5 bases unmatched. The CDR3 loop spans 13 amino acids. CDR3 sequence (DNA): TGCAGCGCTCGGGACAGGGGGCAGTACGAGCAGTACTTC. Translating it yields CSARDRGQYEQYF.

This chain connects TRBV10-3 to TRBJ2-5; D tentatively fits TRBD1 or TRBD2 (5 bases each). V gave up 10 bases and J gave up 0 bases, with 9 bases separating them. CDR1 is ENHRY, CDR2 SYGVKD, per germline. The CDR3 runs to 12 residues. The CDR3 spells CATGPNQETQYF. DNA for the CDR3: TGTGCCACGGGACCGAACCAAGAGACCCAGTACTTC.

The chain joins TRBV27 to TRBJ2-2, with 11 positions matching TRBD2. The germline V gene encodes CDR1 MNHEY and CDR2 SMNVEV (reference sequence). V was clipped by 2 bases and J by 5 bases; unmatched bases: 4. The CDR3 has 16 amino acids. The CDR3 nucleotides are TGTGCCAGCAGTTTACACGGGACTAGCGGAACCGGGGAGCTGTTTTTT. It yields the protein CASSLHGTSGTGELFF.

This clonotype was seen ten or more times. V gene TRBV7-6 combines with J gene TRBJ2-3, with D perhaps TRBD2 (6 bases). The germline CDR1 and CDR2 sequences are SGHVS and FNYEAQ. The length of the CDR3 is 15 residues. The V and J ends lost 1 base and 3 bases respectively, with 11 bases between them. The CDR3 nucleotides read TGTGCCAGCAGCTTAGACCCGGGAGAAACAGATACGCAGTATTTT. The encoded protein is CASSLDPGETDTQYF.

A few counts support this clonotype. V usage is TRBV29-1 and J usage is TRBJ2-7, with D perhaps TRBD1 or TRBD2 (5 bases each). Germline CDR1 reads SQVTM; CDR2 reads ANQGSEA. CDR3 size: 14 residues. Trimming stripped 1 base from V and 3 bases from J, with 13 bases between. CDR3 loop: CSVEGGTEGYEQYF. The CDR3 DNA sequence: TGCAGCGTTGAAGGTGGGACCGAGGGCTACGAGCAGTACTTC.

Written as DNA, the CDR3 is TGCGCCAGCAGCTTGGAAACCTACGAGCAGTACTTC. Translation: CASSLETYEQYF. The rearrangement joins TRBV5-1 to TRBJ2-7; D gene unclear. V lost 0 bases and J lost 2, with 3 bases in between. Per the germline V gene, CDR1 is SGHRS and CDR2 is YFSETQ. The CDR3 spans 12 residues.

This clonotype has a handful of counts. This chain uses TRBV28 with TRBJ2-2, with TRBD1 matching over 7 bases. The CDR3 contains 16 residues. Germline V CDR1 and CDR2: MDHEN, SYDVKM. V shed 0 bases, J shed 4 bases, and the junction held 5 bases outside the gene matches. The CDR3 DNA sequence: TGTGCCAGCAGTTTATGGACGACAGGGCCCACCGGGGAGCTGTTTTTT. It is translated as CASSLWTTGPTGELFF.

The chain uses TRBV28 and TRBJ2-2; possible D gene TRBD1, 5 bases. Trimming pared 5 bases from V and 0 bases from J, leaving 25 bases between. The CDR3 spans 20 residues. From germline, CDR1 is MDHEN and CDR2 SYDVKM. CDR3 DNA: TGTGCCAGCAGTCTCCCCTCGACTCAGGGAAGAGTCGCGAACACCGGGGAGCTGTTTTTT. Protein: CASSLPSTQGRVANTGELFF. Together with reference TRBV28 and TRBJ2-2, the CDR3 gives the full variable domain: DVKVTQSSRYLVKRTGEKVFLECVQDMDHENMFWYRQDPGLGLRLIYFSYDVKMKEKGDIPEGYSVSREKKERFSLILESASTNQTSMYLCASSLPSTQGRVANTGELFFGEGSRLTVL.

This clonotype was seen only once. The rearrangement joins TRBV7-2 to TRBJ1-1, with no clear D. V lost 7 bases and J 0 bases, leaving 12 bases between the germline ends. The CDR3 totals 14 residues. CDR1 and CDR2 (germline): SGHTA, FQGNSA. CDR3 sequence: CASNSWTMNTEAFF. In DNA form, the CDR3 reads TGTGCCAGCAACTCATGGACCATGAACACTGAAGCTTTCTTT.

In this sample, this clonotype turned up a few times. The chain couples TRBV24-1 to TRBJ1-5; TRBD1 matches at 8 bases. CDR3 size: 14 residues. Trimming cost V 9 bases and J 5 bases; bases outside gene matches: 8. Germline values: CDR1 KGHDR, CDR2 SFDVKD. The CDR3 loop is CATADDRGDQPQHF. The CDR3 DNA reads as TGTGCCACCGCCGACGACAGGGGCGATCAGCCCCAGCATTTT.

This chain uses TRBV27 with TRBJ2-1; TRBD2 is a possible D gene (5 bases). The germline CDR1 and CDR2 sequences are MNHEY and SMNVEV (reference sequence). The CDR3 spans 16 residues. V lost 5 bases, J lost 0 bases, and 14 bases lay in between. The CDR3 region has the DNA TGTGCCAGCAGTCTAGAGTTAGGGAGCTCCTACAATGAGCAGTTCTTC. The encoded protein is CASSLELGSSYNEQFF.

The chain couples TRBV4-2 to TRBJ1-1, with D unresolved. The CDR3 consists of 15 residues. From germline, CDR1 is LGHNA and CDR2 YNFKEQ. V was clipped by 0 bases and J by 3 bases, with 11 bases between them. CDR3 sequence: CASSQEAVGYTEAFF. The CDR3 nucleotides are TGTGCCAGCAGCCAAGAAGCCGTCGGCTACACTGAAGCTTTCTTT.

This chain uses TRBV28 with TRBJ2-3, with D perhaps matching TRBD1 or TRBD2 (5 bases each). Deletions cut 5 bases from V and 10 bases from J, with 13 bases between. The CDR3 covers 12 residues. The V gene's germline CDR1 is MDHEN and CDR2 SYDVKM. The CDR3 DNA is TGTGCCAGCAGTCCCCGGGACCGAGCGCAGTATTTT. Translating it yields CASSPRDRAQYF.

This clonotype was seen more than once but under ten times. The V call is TRBV27, the J call TRBJ2-3; D may correspond to TRBD1 or TRBD2 (5 bases each). This CDR3 has 13 amino acids. V was trimmed by 6 bases and J by 3 bases, leaving 10 bases between them. The V gene's germline CDR1 is MNHEY and CDR2 SMNVEV (reference sequence). The CDR3 is CASRGDGTDTQYF. The CDR3 DNA reads TGTGCCAGCAGGGGGGACGGGACAGATACGCAGTATTTT.

The chain is built from TRBV4-3 and TRBJ2-3; D remains ambiguous. The germline CDR1 and CDR2 sequences are LGHNA and YSLEER. V was clipped by 1 base and J by 4 bases, with 3 bases between them. The CDR3 sequence is 12 residues long. This CDR3 is CASSQGPDTQYF. Written as DNA, the CDR3 is TGCGCCAGCAGCCAAGGGCCAGATACGCAGTATTTT.

There are a few counts of this clonotype. This CDR3 reads CASSVSVAESYNEQFF. DNA for the CDR3: TGTGCCAGCAGCGTATCCGTAGCGGAAAGCTACAATGAGCAGTTCTTC. This chain joins TRBV9 and TRBJ2-1, with D tentatively TRBD2 (6 bases). This CDR3 is 16 amino acids long. Germline-derived CDR1 and CDR2 are SGDLS and YYNGEE. V gave up 1 base and J gave up 3 bases, with 14 bases separating them. The whole variable domain, remainder taken from reference TRBV9 and TRBJ2-1, is DSGVTQTPKHLITATGQRVTLRCSPRSGDLSVYWYQQSLDQGLQFLIQYYNGEERAKGNILERFSAQQFPDLHSELNLSSLELGDSALYFCASSVSVAESYNEQFFGPGTRLTVL.

In this sample, this clonotype turned up a few times. The chain combines TRBV15 with TRBJ1-1; TRBD1 matches at 7 bases. The V and J ends lost 5 bases and 3 bases, in that order; junction bases with no gene match: 9. The CDR3 is 15 residues long. Germline CDR1 LNHNV, CDR2 YYDKDF (reference sequence). CDR3 sequence reads: CATSGWDRIDTEAFF. The CDR3 nucleotides read TGTGCCACCAGCGGCTGGGACAGAATTGACACTGAAGCTTTCTTT.

In this sample, this clonotype turned up a few times. The genes are TRBV12-5 and TRBJ2-3, with TRBD1 as a possible D gene (5 bases). The CDR3 sequence is 15 residues long. The germline CDR1 and CDR2 sequences are LGHNT and FRNRAP. Trimming removed 1 base from V and 5 bases from J, with 13 bases in between. CDR3 sequence: CASGLGARDGDTQYF. The CDR3 DNA follows: TGTGCTAGTGGTTTGGGGGCCAGGGATGGAGATACGCAGTATTTT.

The chain carries TRBV6-1 and TRBJ2-7; the match to TRBD2 covers 11 bases. V was clipped by 7 bases and J by 5 bases; unmatched bases: 7. CDR3 length equals 14 residues. Germline V gene data show CDR1 as MNHNS and CDR2 as SASEGT. The chain's CDR3 is CASTKLAGVDEQYF. The DNA for the CDR3 is TGTGCCAGCACAAAACTAGCGGGAGTAGACGAGCAGTACTTC.

This clonotype was picked up a small number of times. The chain links TRBV11-2 to TRBJ1-1; D is ambiguous. Looked up from germline, CDR1 is SGHAT and CDR2 is FQNNGV. V lost 6 bases and J 3 bases, leaving 8 bases between the germline ends. CDR3 length: 12 amino acids. CDR3 nucleotide sequence: TGTGCCAGCAGGGGCGCCTACACTGAAGCTTTCTTT. This sequence encodes CASRGAYTEAFF.

The genes are TRBV6-5 and TRBJ1-2; possibly TRBD1 for D (5 bases). Germline CDR1 is MNHEY and CDR2 is SVGAGI. The V gene lost 6 bases and the J gene lost 7 bases, with 12 bases spanning the gap. CDR3 length equals 12 residues. The CDR3 here is CASSRGDLGYTF. CDR3 DNA: TGTGCCAGCAGCCGGGGGGACCTTGGCTACACCTTC.

This CDR3 reads CASSFPIGGAGPTEAFF. The CDR3 bases are TGTGCCAGCAGCTTCCCTATCGGGGGCGCCGGGCCCACTGAAGCTTTCTTT. This chain links TRBV7-9 with TRBJ1-1, with D perhaps TRBD1 (6 bases). Germline CDR1 reads SEHNR; CDR2 reads FQNEAQ (reference sequence). With 3 bases removed from V and 4 bases from J, the gap between germline ends came to 21 bases. The CDR3 is 17 residues long. The full variable domain, in which reference TRBV7-9 and TRBJ1-1 provide the parts outside the CDR3, is DTGVSQNPRHKITKRGQNVTFRCDPISEHNRLYWYRQTLGQGPEFLTYFQNEAQLEKSRLLSDRFSAERPKGSFSTLEIQRTEQGDSAMYLCASSFPIGGAGPTEAFFGQGTRLTVV.

Ten or more counts support this clonotype. The rearrangement joins TRBV4-1 to TRBJ2-1, with 10 bases lining up with TRBD2. J was trimmed by 7 bases and V by 3 bases; bases with no gene match: 9. The germline gives CDR1 MGHRA, CDR2 YSYEKL. The CDR3 is made up of 16 amino acids. For the CDR3, the DNA is TGCGCCAGCAGCCAGAAAGCGGGAGGGCCGGATAATGAGCAGTTCTTC. Translated, it gives CASSQKAGGPDNEQFF.

The chain uses TRBV6-5 and TRBJ2-3, with TRBD1 matching over 7 bases. CDR1 MNHEY and CDR2 SVGAGI come from the germline V gene. Trimming removed 1 base from V and 0 bases from J; junction bases left unmatched: 4. CDR3 length equals 16 residues. The CDR3: CASSYFSDRSTDTQYF. CDR3 nucleotides: TGTGCCAGCAGTTACTTTTCGGACAGGAGCACAGATACGCAGTATTTT.

This clonotype has more than one count but fewer than ten. The V call is TRBV7-9, the J call TRBJ1-4; possibly TRBD1 for D (5 bases). With 1 base removed from V and 5 bases from J, the gap between germline ends came to 17 bases. The CDR3 totals 17 residues. In germline, CDR1 is SEHNR, CDR2 FQNEAQ (reference sequence). The CDR3 spells CASSLGGWGGENEKLFF. In DNA form, the CDR3 reads TGTGCCAGCAGCTTAGGTGGATGGGGCGGGGAGAATGAAAAACTGTTTTTT.

This clonotype was seen only a few times. The chain is built from TRBV12-3 or TRBV12-4 and TRBJ1-1; a weak D match, TRBD1 (6 bases). CDR3 length: 16 amino acids. Trimming took off 3 bases at V and 10 bases at J, with 24 bases between the two ends. CDR3 coding DNA: TGTGCCAGCAGTTTCCCGGGTCCGTTGCCTGAGGGGGGAGCTTTCTTT. Translating gives CASSFPGPLPEGGAFF.